Listed here are 31 T cell receptor beta chains from one sample, sequenced in a study of T cells after posttransplantation cyclophosphamide. TCRdb's table, derived via immunoSEQ multiplex PCR, lists solely in-frame clones and lacks some. Sampling found tens of thousands of clones, none seen once. What was sequenced was PBMCs. The receptors come from a man aged 35 to 55 in good health, CMV-negative, and a related stem cell transplant donor.

The chain joins TRBV7-2 to TRBJ2-5; 15 bases map to TRBD2. The CDR3 is 16 amino acids. CDR1 and CDR2 (germline): SGHTA, FQGNSA. V was clipped by 3 bases and J by 5 bases; unmatched bases: 4. The CDR3 DNA follows: TGTGCCAGCAGCTTTGGGACTAGCGGGAGGCGCGAGACCCAGTACTTC. As protein: CASSFGTSGRRETQYF.

This clone was picked up many times. This chain connects TRBV27 to TRBJ1-2; 7 nucleotides align to TRBD1. The J segment lost 5 bases and the V segment lost 2 bases, leaving 5 bases of the junction unmatched. The CDR3 contains 14 residues. CDR1 and CDR2 from the germline V gene are MNHEY and SMNVEV (reference sequence). Here the CDR3 DNA reads TGTGCCAGCAGTTTAAAGGGGGCTCGGTATGGCTACACCTTC. Translating it yields CASSLKGARYGYTF.

In this sample, this clone turned up many times. V and J are TRBV11-1 and TRBJ2-7; TRBD1 matches 8 bases. The CDR3 length is 14 residues. Germline-derived CDR1 and CDR2 are SGHAT and FQDESV (reference sequence). With V trimmed by 5 bases and J by 6 bases, 9 bases remained unmatched. The CDR3 DNA follows: TGTGCCAGCAGCCCGGACAGGGTGACGGGCGAGCAGTACTTC. Protein sequence: CASSPDRVTGEQYF.

The chain links TRBV6-5 to TRBJ1-1; possible D gene TRBD1, 5 bases. V lost 6 bases to trimming and J lost 3 bases, with 8 bases between them. CDR1 MNHEY and CDR2 SVGAGI come from the germline V gene. There are 12 residues in the CDR3. The chain's CDR3 is CASRGGDTEAFF. The DNA of the CDR3 is TGTGCCAGCAGGGGAGGGGACACTGAAGCTTTCTTT.

This clone was observed many times. The chain has TRBV11-2 and TRBJ1-5, with 7 bases aligning to TRBD1. This CDR3 is built from 15 residues. CDR1 and CDR2 from the germline V gene are SGHAT and FQNNGV. V shed 5 bases and J 7 bases; nucleotides not matched to a gene: 11. In DNA form, the CDR3 reads TGTGCCAGCAGCGGGGACAGCAGCGGCGGGCAGCCCCAGCATTTT. Translating gives CASSGDSSGGQPQHF.

The chain couples TRBV11-2 to TRBJ1-3; unclear D gene. CDR1 and CDR2 from the germline V gene are SGHAT and FQNNGV. Deletions cut 1 base from V and 0 bases from J, with 10 bases between. The CDR3 has 16 residues. This CDR3 reads CASSLGHSSSGNTIYF. The CDR3 DNA reads as TGTGCCAGCAGCTTAGGTCACAGCTCCTCTGGAAACACCATATATTTT.

This clone occurred many times. The J gene is TRBJ2-2, the V gene TRBV5-1, with D uncertain. V was shortened by 4 bases and J by 4 bases, with 11 bases between the two germline ends. The CDR3 spans 14 residues. The germline gives CDR1 SGHRS, CDR2 YFSETQ. CDR3 coding DNA: TGCGCCAGCAGCGCTAAGTTTTCCACCGGGGAGCTGTTTTTT. It codes for CASSAKFSTGELFF.

This clone was seen repeatedly, ten times or more. The chain combines TRBV5-1 with TRBJ2-3; D possibly corresponds to TRBD1 (6 bases). Germline CDR1 is SGHRS and CDR2 is YFSETQ. Trimming left V 1 base short and J 6 bases short, with 18 bases between. CDR3 length: 16 amino acids. The CDR3 sequence is CASSLIRTVNSDTQYF. In nucleotides, the CDR3 is TGCGCCAGCAGCTTGATACGGACAGTGAATTCCGATACGCAGTATTTT.

The chain recombines TRBV14 with TRBJ2-7; D perhaps matches TRBD2 (6 bases). The V gene lost 0 bases and the J gene lost 7 bases, with 10 bases spanning the gap. The germline gives CDR1 SGHDN, CDR2 FVKESK. The CDR3 totals 13 residues. The CDR3 is CASSQDRGVEQYV. The DNA of the CDR3 is TGTGCCAGCAGCCAAGACCGCGGGGTGGAGCAGTACGTC.

This clone was found many times. The chain combines TRBV7-9 with TRBJ1-4, with 7 bases lining up with TRBD1. V gave up 5 bases and J gave up 5 bases; unmatched junction bases: 8. The germline V gene encodes CDR1 SEHNR and CDR2 FQNEAQ (reference sequence). This CDR3 has 15 amino acids. The CDR3 loop is CASSPPGQSNEKLFF. The CDR3 DNA follows: TGTGCCAGCAGCCCACCGGGACAGTCGAATGAAAAACTGTTTTTT.

This clone was picked up many times. Here the CDR3 DNA reads TGCAGCGCCCGGACTAGCGGGGGGCTAGATACGCAGTATTTT. Its translation is CSARTSGGLDTQYF. The chain carries TRBV29-1 and TRBJ2-3; TRBD2 matches 14 bases. The CDR3 consists of 14 residues. The trim removed 7 bases at V and 5 bases at J, leaving 5 bases unmatched. Germline-derived CDR1 and CDR2 are SQVTM and ANQGSEA.

This clone was detected many times. The rearrangement links TRBV12-5 to TRBJ1-1; tentatively, D is TRBD1 (5 bases). Per germline, CDR1 LGHNT and CDR2 FRNRAP. CDR3 size: 13 residues. V was trimmed by 4 bases and J by 3 bases, leaving 9 bases between them. The CDR3 coding sequence is TGTGCTAGTGGTTACCAGGGCCACACTGAAGCTTTCTTT. Translating it yields CASGYQGHTEAFF.

This clone was recorded many times. This sequence joins TRBV10-1 and TRBJ1-1; 10 bases are a match to TRBD1. Germline assignment: CDR1 WNHNN and CDR2 SYGVQD (reference sequence). With V trimmed by 2 bases and J by 5 bases, 2 bases remained unmatched. This CDR3 is built from 14 residues. In nucleotides, the CDR3 is TGCGCCAGCAGTGAGGGGACAGGGGAGACTGAAGCTTTCTTT. Protein product: CASSEGTGETEAFF.

V is TRBV29-1 and J is TRBJ1-5, with 7 bases aligning to TRBD1. The germline V gene encodes CDR1 SQVTM and CDR2 ANQGSEA. The V segment lost 5 bases and the J segment 4 bases; nucleotides outside the gene matches: 8. CDR3 length equals 14 residues. CDR3 protein: CSVTLGTANQPQHF. The CDR3, as DNA: TGCAGCGTTACCCTTGGGACAGCAAATCAGCCCCAGCATTTT.

This clone was found many times. The V and J genes are TRBV27 and TRBJ1-2, with 10 nucleotides matching TRBD1. Germline trimming cut 5 bases from V and 3 bases from J; bases unmatched to any gene: 3. The germline gives CDR1 MNHEY, CDR2 SMNVEV (reference sequence). The length of the CDR3 is 14 residues. CDR3 region: CASSLTGGYYGYTF. DNA for the CDR3: TGTGCCAGCAGTCTGACAGGGGGCTACTATGGCTACACCTTC.

This chain uses TRBV6-5 with TRBJ1-4; 12 positions agree with TRBD1. Trimming cost V 5 bases and J 8 bases; bases outside gene matches: 3. This CDR3 is built from 14 residues. Germline V gives CDR1 MNHEY, CDR2 SVGAGI. This CDR3 is CASSEGTGGEKLFF. The DNA for the CDR3 is TGTGCCAGCAGTGAAGGGACAGGGGGCGAAAAACTGTTTTTT.

This chain links TRBV19 with TRBJ2-2; 7 bases agree with TRBD2. The J segment lost 5 bases and the V segment lost 5 bases, leaving 8 bases of the junction unmatched. The CDR3 consists of 15 residues. Germline V gene lookup returns CDR1 LNHDA and CDR2 SQIVND (reference sequence). The CDR3 region is CASSWGGAKTGELFF. CDR3 DNA: TGTGCCAGTAGTTGGGGGGGAGCAAAAACCGGGGAGCTGTTTTTT.

At least ten counts were recorded for this clone. This chain uses TRBV30 with TRBJ1-5; possibly TRBD1 for D (6 bases). The CDR3 runs to 16 residues. Looked up from germline, CDR1 is GTSNPN and CDR2 is SVGIG (reference sequence). Between the trimmed V and J ends, which lost 2 bases and 0 bases, there was a span of 14 bases. CDR3 coding DNA: TGTGCCTGGAGTTTTACCGGGACATATAGCAATCAGCCCCAGCATTTT. Its protein is CAWSFTGTYSNQPQHF. The whole variable domain, remainder taken from reference TRBV30 and TRBJ1-5, is SQTIHQWPATLVQPVGSPLSLECTVEGTSNPNLYWYRQAAGRGLQLLFYSVGIGQISSEVPQNLSASRPQDRQFILSSKKLLLSDSGFYLCAWSFTGTYSNQPQHFGDGTRLSIL.

This clone was observed a handful of times. The gene calls are TRBV27 and TRBJ1-1; no clear D gene. This CDR3 is 15 amino acids long. Trimming removed 5 bases from V and 1 base from J, with 14 bases in between. Germline V gene data show CDR1 as MNHEY and CDR2 as SMNVEV (reference sequence). The CDR3 reads CASSPLGGRNTEAFF. The CDR3 nucleotides are TGTGCCAGCAGTCCACTAGGTGGGAGGAACACTGAAGCTTTCTTT.

CDR3 in amino acids: CASSPRGLGVGLETQYF. The CDR3 DNA reads TGCGCCAGCAGCCCCCGGGGACTGGGAGTGGGACTGGAGACCCAGTACTTC. This sequence joins TRBV4-3 and TRBJ2-5; D may be TRBD2 (6 bases). Trimming stripped 4 bases from V and 5 bases from J, with 23 bases between. Germline values: CDR1 LGHNA, CDR2 YSLEER. The CDR3 extends over 17 amino acids.

This clone was detected ten times or more. The chain joins TRBV13 to TRBJ2-1; 9 positions agree with TRBD2. The CDR3 extends over 15 amino acids. Per the germline V gene, CDR1 is PRHDT and CDR2 is FYEKMQ (reference sequence). The trim removed 1 base at V and 6 bases at J, leaving 4 bases unmatched. The CDR3 loop is CASSLDAGGPNEQFF. For the CDR3, the DNA is TGTGCCAGCAGCTTAGATGCGGGAGGGCCCAATGAGCAGTTCTTC.

This clone came up a few times. The gene calls are TRBV7-9 and TRBJ2-2; D gene uncertain. The V gene's germline CDR1 is SEHNR and CDR2 FQNEAQ (reference sequence). Deletions cut 5 bases from V and 0 bases from J, with 10 bases between. The CDR3 covers 15 residues. The CDR3 protein is CASSPLSANTGELFF. The CDR3 DNA sequence: TGTGCCAGCAGCCCATTATCAGCGAACACCGGGGAGCTGTTTTTT.

This clone appeared many times. The chain combines TRBV7-8 with TRBJ1-5; a possible D gene is TRBD1 (6 bases). This CDR3 spans 15 amino acids. V was shortened by 1 base and J by 7 bases, with 14 bases between the two germline ends. CDR1 and CDR2 from the germline V gene are SGHVS and FQNEAQ. CDR3: CASSLERGGRQPQHF. The CDR3, as DNA: TGTGCCAGCAGCTTAGAGCGGGGGGGCCGGCAGCCCCAGCATTTT.

This clone showed up many times. The chain is built from TRBV7-3 and TRBJ2-5, with 13 bases identical to TRBD2. CDR3 length: 16 amino acids. The ends lost 3 bases at V and 5 bases at J; junction bases unmatched: 6. CDR1 is SGHTA and CDR2 is FQGTGA in the germline V gene. This CDR3 is CASSFTSGRAGETQYF. Here the CDR3 DNA reads TGTGCCAGCAGCTTTACTAGCGGGAGGGCCGGGGAGACCCAGTACTTC.

This clone came up many times. V usage is TRBV18 and J usage is TRBJ2-2, with 7 bases aligning to TRBD1. Per germline, CDR1 KGHSH and CDR2 LQKENI. This CDR3 contains 16 residues. V shed 1 base and J 1 base; nucleotides not matched to a gene: 3. CDR3 in DNA: TGTGCCAGCTCACCACTGGGACAGAAGAACACCGGGGAGCTGTTTTTT. This encodes CASSPLGQKNTGELFF.

The sample holds many counts of this clone. The chain carries TRBV6-6 and TRBJ1-5, with D possibly TRBD1 on 5 matching bases. Between the trimmed V and J ends, which lost 0 bases and 6 bases, there was a span of 9 bases. Germline CDR1 and CDR2: MNHNY and SVGAGI (reference sequence). The CDR3 runs 14 residues. The CDR3 nucleotides read TGTGCCAGCAGTTACTCCCAGGGAGGTCAGCCCCAGCATTTT. It specifies CASSYSQGGQPQHF.

This clone was seen repeatedly, ten times or more. The CDR3 here is CASSLGSGDYNEQFF. CDR3 DNA sequence: TGTGCCAGCAGCTTAGGCTCGGGAGACTACAATGAGCAGTTCTTC. The gene calls are TRBV7-3 and TRBJ2-1, with D possibly TRBD2 on 6 matching bases. Germline lookup yields CDR1 SGHTA and CDR2 FQGTGA. CDR3 size: 15 residues. V gave up 2 bases and J gave up 3 bases, with 11 bases separating them.

For this clone: One end of the junction does not line up with germline, which may come from a read error. The rearrangement uses TRBV13 and TRBJ1-3; the D is unclear. This CDR3 is 16 amino acids long. In germline, CDR1 is PRHDT, CDR2 FYEKMQ (reference sequence). The CDR3 spells CASSLGAGVSGSTIYF. In DNA, the CDR3 is TGTGCCAGCAGCTTAGGCGCAGGCGTCTCTGGAAGCACCATATATTTT.

In this sample, this clone turned up many times. V and J are TRBV6-4 and TRBJ1-2; D unresolved. This CDR3 spans 13 amino acids. Germline V gives CDR1 MRHNA, CDR2 SNTAGT. V lost 6 bases and J lost 0, with 8 bases in between. CDR3 amino acids: CASRGGPNYGYTF. The CDR3 nucleotides are TGTGCCAGCAGGGGTGGGCCTAACTATGGCTACACCTTC.

This clone appeared a few times. The rearrangement links TRBV30 to TRBJ1-5, with a weak D call TRBD1 (6 bases). The CDR3 loop spans 14 amino acids. V dropped 4 bases and J dropped 10 bases, with 20 bases sitting between them. In germline, CDR1 is GTSNPN, CDR2 SVGIG (reference sequence). The DNA of the CDR3 is TGTGCCTGGACCGTAGGGGGGGCGCGGGGACCCCAGCATTTT. Protein sequence: CAWTVGGARGPQHF.

This clone was detected ten times or more. The genes are TRBV10-3 and TRBJ2-2; D call uncertain. This CDR3 is 13 amino acids long. Germline lookup yields CDR1 ENHRY and CDR2 SYGVKD. V shed 3 bases and J shed 3 bases, with 5 bases lying between them. CDR3 in amino acids: CAISESYTGELFF. The CDR3, as DNA: TGTGCCATCAGTGAATCCTACACCGGGGAGCTGTTTTTT.